This TCR beta chain comes out of a study of T cells in localized non-small cell lung cancer. Study outcomes and limitations: The greatest T cell clonality was found in uninvolved adjacent lung (higher than in tumor). Sequencing was restricted to one tumor region; therefore, heterogeneity remains possible. Adjacent lung held a median roughly 54 of the top 100 tumor clones. Higher T cell density in the blood was associated with longer overall survival, whereas higher adjacent-lung clonality associated with shorter survival.

Remarks on this clone: What it binds is not known.

The CDR3 is 15 amino acids. Between the trimmed V and J ends, which lost 4 bases and 3 bases, there was a span of 16 bases. Germline-derived CDR1 and CDR2 are SGHDT and YYEEEE. This table comes from immunoSEQ multiplex PCR, and its TCRdb copy is limited to in-frame clones, with some not included. Of some 25,000 clones in the sample, 86% were seen once. The V and J genes are TRBV5-6 and TRBJ1-1; D gene ambiguous. Material: peripheral blood, obtained before any cancer treatment. This clonotype originated in a female donor older than 55 with stage I lung adenocarcinoma. DNA of the CDR3: TGTGCCAGCAGCGGCGGATGGGGAGCGGACACTGAAGCTTTCTTT. Translated, it gives CASSGGWGADTEAFF.